This paragraph reports one T cell receptor beta chain. Its cognate antigen is unknown. CDR1 is LNHDA and CDR2 is SQIVND in the germline V gene (reference sequence). The CDR3 has 13 amino acids. J lost 5 bases, V lost 7 bases, and 7 bases had no gene match. These data originate in a study of shared clonotypes between healthy human individuals. Study findings and constraints: Clonotypes that were shared across a few donors made up around 5% of naive CD4 clonotypes.

The assay ran at deep level. Method: immunoSEQ multiplex PCR; TCRdb's copy keeps in-frame clones and lacks some. Of approximately 530,000 clones in the sample, roughly 95% were seen once. The sequence was obtained from a woman younger than 45 in good health. Source material: naive CD4+ T cells sorted from blood. Specified subset: CD45RA+ positively selected. V gene TRBV19 combines with J gene TRBJ1-1; the match to TRBD1 covers 7 bases. This CDR3 is CASKNRGGTEAFF. CDR3 DNA sequence: TGTGCCAGTAAAAACAGGGGAGGTACTGAAGCTTTCTTT.